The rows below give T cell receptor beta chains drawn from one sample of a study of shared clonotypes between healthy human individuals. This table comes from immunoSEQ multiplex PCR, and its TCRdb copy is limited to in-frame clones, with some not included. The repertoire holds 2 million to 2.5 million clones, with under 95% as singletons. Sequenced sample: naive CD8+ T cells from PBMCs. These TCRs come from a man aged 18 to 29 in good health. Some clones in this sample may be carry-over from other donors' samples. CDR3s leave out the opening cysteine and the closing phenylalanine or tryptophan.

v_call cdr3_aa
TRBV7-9 ASRSTVDTEAF
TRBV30 AWSPRDRGIWGDTQY
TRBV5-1 ASSLFLDWRSTDTQY
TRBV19 ASSWGRDSSYEQY
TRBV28 ASSRPGLGYNEQF
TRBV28 ASSLDRGLRGYGYT
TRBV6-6 ASSYLEAF
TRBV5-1 ASSEGTGGYEQY
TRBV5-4 ASSSPGFSGNTIY
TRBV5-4 ASSPRMGVAEAF
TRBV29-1 SVEGLAAASTDTQY
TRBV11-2 ASSLFEGRGTEAF
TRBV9 ASSSRGNLGNEQF
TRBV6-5 ASSYSPGGQNIQY
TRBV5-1 ASSLAFSGKGYEQY
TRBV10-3 AISEYPGGNEKLF
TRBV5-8 ASSAAGQAYEQY
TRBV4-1 ASSQAVGGPGEQF
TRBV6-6 ASSYGDRRGDQPQH
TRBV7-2 ASSKGGGTPEQY
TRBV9 ASSEGYYGYT
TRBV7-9 ASSLGQNTEAF
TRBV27 ASSSGGPLNEQF
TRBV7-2 ASNEPVAGELF
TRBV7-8 ASSFETEGNQPQH
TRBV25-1 ASSAGGSRETQY
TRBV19 ASSKLAENKNIQY
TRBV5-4 ASSLAGIPYEQY
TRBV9 ASSVAGQGAWNEQF
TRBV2 ASSGTEGEKLF
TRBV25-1 ASSDRGRHNEQF
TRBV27 ASSLEEGLSYEQY
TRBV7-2 ASSLLRGLAGGTDTQY
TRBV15 ATSRTVREQAHEQY
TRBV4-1 ASSPGVGNEQF
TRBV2 ASSELQGTGFFGANVLT
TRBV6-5 ASSYGGTANEKLF
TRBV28 ASVWGNEQF
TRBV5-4 ASSLRGLAGGDEQF
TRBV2 ASSPVRRETQY
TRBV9 ASSPRNEETQY
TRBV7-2 ASSLSGDSGETQY
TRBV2 ASESQRGWYEQY
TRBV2 ASNGRGEKLF
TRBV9 ASSVNRGPQPQH
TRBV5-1 ASSPGAGGVYEQY
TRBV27 ASSLGVAPNYEQY
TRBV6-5 ASRERGSNQPQH
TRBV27 ASSFVGFETQY
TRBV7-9 ASSTPGSEKLF